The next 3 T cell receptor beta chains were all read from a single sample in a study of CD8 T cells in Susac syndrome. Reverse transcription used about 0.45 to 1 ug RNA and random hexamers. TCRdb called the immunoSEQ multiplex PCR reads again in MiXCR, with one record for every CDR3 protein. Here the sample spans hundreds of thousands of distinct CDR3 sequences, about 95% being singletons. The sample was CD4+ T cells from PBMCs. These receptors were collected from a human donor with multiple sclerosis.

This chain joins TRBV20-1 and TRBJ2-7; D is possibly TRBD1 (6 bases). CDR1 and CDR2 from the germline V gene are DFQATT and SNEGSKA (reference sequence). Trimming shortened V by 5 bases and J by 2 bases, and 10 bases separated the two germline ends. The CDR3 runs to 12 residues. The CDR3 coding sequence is TGCAGTGCTCCCAGGGGTCCCTACGAGCAGTACTTC. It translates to CSAPRGPYEQYF.

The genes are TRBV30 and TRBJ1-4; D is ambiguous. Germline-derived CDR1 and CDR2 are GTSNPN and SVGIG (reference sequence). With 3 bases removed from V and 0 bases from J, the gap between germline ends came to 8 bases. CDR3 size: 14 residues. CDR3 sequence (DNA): TGTGCCTGGAGCCGACGGTCAACTAATGAAAAACTGTTTTTT. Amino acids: CAWSRRSTNEKLFF.

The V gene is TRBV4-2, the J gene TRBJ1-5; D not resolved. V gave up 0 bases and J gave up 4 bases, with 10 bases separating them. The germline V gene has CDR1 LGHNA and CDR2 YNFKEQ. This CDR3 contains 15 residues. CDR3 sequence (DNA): TGTGCCAGCAGCCAAGATTGGGGAGCTAATCAGCCCCAGCATTTT. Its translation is CASSQDWGANQPQHF.